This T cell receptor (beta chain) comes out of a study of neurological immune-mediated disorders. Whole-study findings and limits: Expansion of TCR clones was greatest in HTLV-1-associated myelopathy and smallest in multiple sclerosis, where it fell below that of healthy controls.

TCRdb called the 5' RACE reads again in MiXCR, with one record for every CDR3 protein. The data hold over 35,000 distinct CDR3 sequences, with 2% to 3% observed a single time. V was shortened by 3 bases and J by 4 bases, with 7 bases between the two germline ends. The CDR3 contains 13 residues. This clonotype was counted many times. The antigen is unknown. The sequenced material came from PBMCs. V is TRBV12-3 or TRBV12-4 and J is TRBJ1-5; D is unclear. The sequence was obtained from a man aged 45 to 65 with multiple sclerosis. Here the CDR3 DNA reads TGTGCCAGCAGTTTTAACGTAAATCAGCCCCAGCATTTT. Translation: CASSFNVNQPQHF.